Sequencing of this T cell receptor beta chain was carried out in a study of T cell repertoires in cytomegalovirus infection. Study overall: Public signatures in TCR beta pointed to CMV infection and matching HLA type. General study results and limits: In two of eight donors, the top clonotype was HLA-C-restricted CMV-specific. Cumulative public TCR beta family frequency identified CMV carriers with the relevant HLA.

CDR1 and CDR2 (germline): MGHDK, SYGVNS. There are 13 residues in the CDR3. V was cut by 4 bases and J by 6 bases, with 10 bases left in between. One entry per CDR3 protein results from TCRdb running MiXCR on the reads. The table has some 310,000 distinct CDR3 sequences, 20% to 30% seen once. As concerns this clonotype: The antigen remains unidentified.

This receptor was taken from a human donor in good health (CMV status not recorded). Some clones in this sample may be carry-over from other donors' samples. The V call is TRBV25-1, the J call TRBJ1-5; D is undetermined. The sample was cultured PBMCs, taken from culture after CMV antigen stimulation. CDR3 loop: CASSALDSQPQHF. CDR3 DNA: TGTGCCAGCAGTGCACTTGACTCTCAGCCCCAGCATTTT.